The 2 T cell receptor beta chains below come from one sample, sequenced in a study of regulatory T cells in long-lasting Graves disease (dated by TCRdb to about 2021). Interpreted using the paper, the time point label stands for: newly diagnosed GD, antithyroid drugs for less than 3 months. For both TCR sequencing and RNA sequencing, RNA was extracted from PBMCs using TRIzol. Receptor libraries were prepared by multiplex PCR. The sequencer listed for this sample is Illumina HiSeq 4000. To build TCR beta libraries, CDR3 regions were amplified by Arm-PCR using iRepertoire HTBI primers. TCRdb applied fastp at Q25 and MiXCR to the public reads, then kept only in-frame beta chains. Rows are unified per CDR3 protein, each entry keeping the most common DNA and genes. Recorded for this sample are about 420,000 distinct CDR3 sequences; over 15% of them occurred a single time. Of the sample, about 25% falls within the top ten clones.

The sample also formed part of further work on T cells in Graves' hyperthyroidism and ophthalmopathy.

The sequences come from peripheral blood mononuclear cells (PBMCs), collected at new diagnosis, from a patient treated with antithyroid drugs. Receptors originate from a woman under 30 with Graves disease. Donor details come from another sample of the same person, matched by shared clones.

The chain joins TRBV2 to TRBJ1-3; D uncertain. The CDR3 covers 15 residues. CDR1 SNHLY and CDR2 FYNNEI come from the germline V gene. V gave up 6 bases and J gave up 2 bases, with 14 bases separating them. CDR3: CASRRMSGTGNTIYF. DNA for the CDR3: TGTGCCAGCAGGCGGATGTCTGGTACTGGAAACACCATATATTTT.

This clonotype was recorded once. This could be a read error, since a much larger clone is one nucleotide away. This chain links TRBV11-3 with TRBJ2-1; D is possibly TRBD1 or TRBD2 (5 bases each). The CDR3 is 14 residues long. The germline gives CDR1 SGHNT, CDR2 YENEEA. V was clipped by 8 bases and J by 8 bases, with 19 bases between them. In DNA, the CDR3 is TGTGCCAGCGGCGCGACATGGGGGTCTTATGAGCAGTTCTTC. Translating it yields CASGATWGSYEQFF. Combining the CDR3 with reference TRBV11-3 and TRBJ2-1 gives the whole variable domain EAGVVQSPRYKIIEKKQPVAFWCNPISGHNTLYWYLQNLGQGPELLIRYENEEAVDDSQLPKDRFSAERLKGVDSTLKIQPAELGDSAVYLCASGATWGSYEQFFGPGTRLTVL.